The 28 T cell receptor beta chains below come from one sample, sequenced in a study of blood T cells in healthy people across ages. A second PCR, run for about 6 to 11 cycles, used a sample-barcoded 5' primer plus a J-beta primer mix. MiXCR, run by TCRdb on the 5' RACE reads, gives a single entry per CDR3 protein. The table records just over 1 million distinct CDR3 sequences, under 45% of them present only once. The sample consisted of blood. Every receptor here comes from an older woman in good health.

This rearrangement joins TRBV5-5 to TRBJ2-7; no definite D call. CDR3 length equals 15 residues. Germline V gene lookup returns CDR1 SGHKS and CDR2 YYEKEE (reference sequence). Trimming pared 0 bases from V and 0 bases from J, leaving 10 bases between. This CDR3 is CASSLVSQLSYEQYF. DNA of the CDR3: TGTGCCAGCAGCTTGGTTTCGCAGCTCTCCTACGAGCAGTACTTC.

The CDR3: CASSVSGRDYEQYF. The CDR3 DNA reads TGCGCCAGCAGTGTATCAGGGAGGGATTACGAGCAGTACTTC. The rearrangement uses TRBV10-1 and TRBJ2-7; 7 bases are a match to TRBD2. The germline V gene encodes CDR1 WNHNN and CDR2 SYGVQD (reference sequence). J was trimmed by 4 bases and V by 4 bases; bases with no gene match: 7. This CDR3 spans 14 amino acids.

The chain employs TRBV19 and TRBJ2-1, with TRBD2 as a possible D gene (6 bases). V was shortened by 4 bases and J by 4 bases, with 17 bases between the two germline ends. The CDR3 spans 16 residues. Germline V CDR1 and CDR2: LNHDA, SQIVND (reference sequence). The CDR3 is CASSNYGGIGYNEQFF. In nucleotides, the CDR3 is TGTGCCAGTAGTAATTACGGGGGAATAGGATACAATGAGCAGTTCTTC.

This clonotype was found many times. The rearrangement uses TRBV2 and TRBJ2-7; TRBD2 might be the D (6 bases). V was cut by 7 bases and J by 6 bases, with 16 bases left in between. Germline values: CDR1 SNHLY, CDR2 FYNNEI. There are 13 residues in the CDR3. DNA for the CDR3: TGTGCCAGCACCCCAATCGGGGGAGCCGAGCAGTACTTC. This codes for CASTPIGGAEQYF. Based on the CDR3 plus reference TRBV2 and TRBJ2-7, the full variable domain is EPEVTQTPSHQVTQMGQEVILRCVPISNHLYFYWYRQILGQKVEFLVSFYNNEISEKSEIFDDQFSVERPDGSNFTLKIRSTKLEDSAMYFCASTPIGGAEQYFGPGTRLTVT.

This clonotype occurred a few times. The chain employs TRBV5-1 and TRBJ2-4; 9 nucleotides match TRBD2. This CDR3 comprises 16 residues. The germline V gene has CDR1 SGHRS and CDR2 YFSETQ. The J segment lost 13 bases and the V segment lost 4 bases, leaving 18 bases of the junction unmatched. CDR3: CASSRGASGVSEEQYF. The CDR3 DNA reads TGCGCCAGCAGCCGAGGGGCTAGCGGGGTCTCTGAAGAGCAGTACTTC.

The chain couples TRBV6-2 or TRBV6-3 to TRBJ2-5; D ambiguous. Matching the DNA end better, TRBJ2-7 makes the J call doubtful. CDR3 size: 12 residues. Germline-derived CDR1 and CDR2 are MNHEY and SVGEGT. CDR3 residues: CASSLGLYEQYV. CDR3 DNA sequence: TGTGCCAGCAGTTTAGGGCTTTACGAGCAGTACGTC.

This chain uses TRBV20-1 with TRBJ2-5; D is unresolved. This CDR3 has 12 residues. Looked up from germline, CDR1 is DFQATT and CDR2 is SNEGSKA (reference sequence). The germline V and J ends were trimmed by 3 bases and 2 bases, with 7 bases remaining between them. CDR3 loop: CSASGSQETQYF. CDR3 DNA: TGCAGTGCTAGTGGCAGTCAAGAGACCCAGTACTTC.

The rearrangement links TRBV2 to TRBJ2-6, with D possibly TRBD2 on 6 matching bases. CDR1 and CDR2 (germline): SNHLY, FYNNEI. This CDR3 is built from 15 residues. Trimming took 6 bases from V and 2 from J, leaving 11 bases between them. The CDR3 is CASRGGETGANVLTF. The DNA for the CDR3 is TGTGCCAGCAGGGGGGGTGAAACTGGGGCCAACGTCCTGACTTTC.

This clonotype was seen a few times. The chain has TRBV20-1 and TRBJ1-2; D perhaps matches TRBD1 (5 bases). Deletions cut 3 bases from V and 0 bases from J, with 11 bases between. In germline, CDR1 is DFQATT, CDR2 SNEGSKA (reference sequence). This CDR3 comprises 14 residues. The CDR3 loop is CSARPGAANYGYTF. The CDR3 DNA reads TGCAGTGCTAGGCCCGGGGCCGCTAACTATGGCTACACCTTC.

About this clonotype: A junction end diverges from the germline sequence, so it may reflect a read error. The chain has TRBV7-9 and TRBJ2-7; D call uncertain. CDR1 and CDR2 (germline): SEHNR, FQNEAQ (reference sequence). This CDR3 spans 15 amino acids. This CDR3 is CTSSLWKRLSYEQYF. The CDR3 DNA reads TGTACCAGCAGCTTATGGAAGCGCCTCTCCTACGAGCAGTACTTC.

This clonotype was counted only a few times. J is TRBJ2-7 and V is TRBV20-1, with TRBD2 identical over 7 bases. Per germline, CDR1 DFQATT and CDR2 SNEGSKA (reference sequence). CDR3 length equals 15 residues. The V and J ends lost 0 bases and 4 bases, in that order; junction bases with no gene match: 9. CDR3 DNA sequence: TGCAGTGCTAGAGAAGGACCGGGACTACTTTACGAGCAGTACTTC. Translation: CSAREGPGLLYEQYF.

A word on this clonotype: This may come from a read error, since a much larger clone is one base off. This chain connects TRBV9 to TRBJ2-3, with TRBD2 matching over 8 bases. Germline V gene data show CDR1 as SGDLS and CDR2 as YYNGEE. J lost 3 bases, V lost 3 bases, and 9 bases had no gene match. There are 16 residues in the CDR3. For the CDR3, the DNA is TGTGCCAGCAGCGGTACGACTAGCGAGCGGACAGATACGCAGTATTTT. It translates to CASSGTTSERTDTQYF.

The chain uses TRBV20-1 and TRBJ2-7; D uncertain. The end of the DNA fits TRBJ2-5 better, so the J call may be wrong. Germline values: CDR1 DFQATT, CDR2 SNEGSKA (reference sequence). This CDR3 region has 13 residues. The CDR3 here is CSQDGPLQETQYF. The CDR3 region has the DNA TGCAGCCAGGACGGACCATTACAAGAGACCCAGTACTTC.

In this sample, this clonotype turned up a few times. This rearrangement joins TRBV11-2 to TRBJ2-1; 10 nucleotides agree with TRBD2. The CDR3 contains 14 residues. CDR1 and CDR2 (germline): SGHAT, FQNNGV. V was pared by 7 bases and J by 8 bases, with 8 bases of the junction left unmatched. The CDR3 coding sequence is TGTGCCAGCACACAGCGGGAGGGCTTGTATGAGCAGTTCTTC. The encoded protein is CASTQREGLYEQFF.

The chain recombines TRBV27 with TRBJ2-7; 12 nucleotides line up with TRBD2. Trimming cost V 5 bases and J 2 bases; bases outside gene matches: 4. The CDR3 covers 15 residues. Germline V gene sequence: CDR1 MNHEY, CDR2 SMNVEV (reference sequence). This chain's CDR3 is CASSGPSGRAYEQYF. The DNA for the CDR3 is TGTGCCAGCAGTGGGCCTAGCGGGAGGGCCTACGAGCAGTACTTC.

The chain joins TRBV21-1 to TRBJ1-1; the tabulated D call, TRBD1, remains unverified against the DNA. TRBV21-1 is a recognized pseudogene. The CDR3 sequence is 15 residues long. The CDR3 nucleotides are TGTGCCAGCAGCACCCGACCCCGGAGGAACACTGAAGCTTTCTTT. It is translated as CASSTRPRRNTEAFF.

Regarding this clonotype: An end of the junction does not agree with germline; a read error may underlie this. The V call is TRBV4-2, the J call TRBJ2-3; 12 positions agree with TRBD2. Per germline, CDR1 LGHNA and CDR2 YNFKEQ. The CDR3 covers 16 residues. In DNA, the CDR3 is TGTGCCAGCAGCTTGGGACTAGCGGGTTGCACGGATACGCAGTATTTT. This translates into CASSLGLAGCTDTQYF.

The V gene is TRBV12-3 or TRBV12-4, the J gene TRBJ2-1; TRBD2 matches at 12 bases. V lost 4 bases and J lost 7; bases outside the gene matches: 8. This CDR3 spans 16 amino acids. The CDR3 bases are TGTGCCAGCAGTTACCGTCGGACTAGCGGGAATAATGAGCAGTTCTTC. It encodes CASSYRRTSGNNEQFF.

The gene calls are TRBV29-1 and TRBJ2-3; D is uncertain. CDR3 length: 14 amino acids. The ends were cut back, 5 bases at V and 0 bases at J, with 12 bases in the middle. From germline, CDR1 is SQVTM and CDR2 ANQGSEA. The CDR3 DNA reads as TGCAGCGTTTCCCATGCACCTAGCACAGATACGCAGTATTTT. Its protein product is CSVSHAPSTDTQYF.

V usage is TRBV7-6 and J usage is TRBJ2-7, with 7 bases lining up with TRBD1. The junction had 7 bases not matched to a gene; V was cut back by 1 base and J by 1 base. The germline V gene has CDR1 SGHVS and CDR2 FNYEAQ. The CDR3 runs to 16 residues. The CDR3 DNA follows: TGTGCCAGCAGCTTAGTCCAGGGGGAGTCATCCTACGAGCAGTACTTC. Encoded protein: CASSLVQGESSYEQYF.

This chain connects TRBV29-1 to TRBJ1-5, with 9 bases lining up with TRBD1. Trimming cost V 5 bases and J 5 bases; bases outside gene matches: 16. The germline V gene has CDR1 SQVTM and CDR2 ANQGSEA. This CDR3 spans 17 amino acids. DNA for the CDR3: TGCAGCGTTACGTTTGGAGAAGGGACAGGGACTTATCAGCCCCAGCATTTT. Translating it yields CSVTFGEGTGTYQPQHF. Full variable domain (remainder filled in from reference TRBV29-1 and TRBJ1-5): SAVISQKPSRDICQRGTSLTIQCQVDSQVTMMFWYRQQPGQSLTLIATANQGSEATYESGFVIDKFPISRPNLTFSTLTVSNMSPEDSSIYLCSVTFGEGTGTYQPQHFGDGTRLSIL.

This rearrangement joins TRBV6-5 to TRBJ1-1; D gene uncertain. V was clipped by 2 bases and J by 0 bases, with 10 bases between them. The CDR3 has 15 residues. Germline V gene data show CDR1 as MNHEY and CDR2 as SVGAGI. The chain's CDR3 is CASSYLTRMNTEAFF. The CDR3 DNA follows: TGTGCCAGCAGTTACCTCACCAGGATGAACACTGAAGCTTTCTTT.

The CDR3 here is CATLNYGYTF. The CDR3 DNA sequence: TGTGCCACCCTTAACTATGGCTACACCTTC. This rearrangement joins TRBV6-5 to TRBJ1-2; D is undetermined. V lost 10 bases and J 1 base, leaving 4 bases between the germline ends. There are 10 residues in the CDR3. Germline loops: CDR1 MNHEY, CDR2 SVGAGI.

This clonotype came up a few times. This chain connects TRBV6-5 to TRBJ2-7, with 9 bases fitting TRBD2. The J call may be faulty, since TRBJ2-5 better matches the DNA end. The CDR3 length is 15 residues. Germline V CDR1 and CDR2: MNHEY, SVGAGI. CDR3 sequence reads: CASSYHLAGSETQYF. CDR3 bases: TGTGCCAGCAGTTACCACCTAGCGGGATCGGAGACCCAGTACTTC.

The rearrangement links TRBV28 to TRBJ1-1; D gene unclear. Germline V gives CDR1 MDHEN, CDR2 SYDVKM. The CDR3 covers 14 residues. The ends were cut back, 7 bases at V and 0 bases at J, with 12 bases in the middle. The CDR3 spells CASTPGGLNTEAFF. The CDR3 nucleotides read TGTGCCAGCACCCCCGGCGGACTGAACACTGAAGCTTTCTTT.

This clonotype has only a few counts. V usage is TRBV10-3 and J usage is TRBJ1-2; tentatively, D is TRBD1 (6 bases). Trimming left V 5 bases short and J 0 bases short, with 19 bases between. The germline gives CDR1 ENHRY, CDR2 SYGVKD. CDR3 length: 17 amino acids. CDR3 in amino acids: CAISNFSRDKTNYGYTF. The CDR3 DNA sequence: TGTGCCATCAGTAACTTTTCTCGGGACAAGACTAACTATGGCTACACCTTC.

This clonotype showed up just a few times. Here the CDR3 DNA reads TGCAGTGCTACAAGACTAGCGGGAGACGTAAGGGTAATCAATGAGCAGTTCTTC. It specifies CSATRLAGDVRVINEQFF. The J gene is TRBJ2-1, the V gene TRBV20-1; TRBD2 aligns across 12 bases. CDR3 length equals 18 residues. The V segment lost 4 bases and the J segment 6 bases; nucleotides outside the gene matches: 16. The germline gives CDR1 DFQATT, CDR2 SNEGSKA (reference sequence).

The chain joins TRBV27 to TRBJ1-4; D is undetermined. The V gene's germline CDR1 is MNHEY and CDR2 SMNVEV (reference sequence). Trimming pared 0 bases from V and 2 bases from J, leaving 7 bases between. The CDR3 sequence is 15 residues long. Here the CDR3 DNA reads TGTGCCAGCAGTTTATCTACAGCTACTAATGAAAAACTGTTTTTT. As protein: CASSLSTATNEKLFF.